This TCR beta chain was profiled in a study of Ad26.COV2.S vaccination and SARS-CoV-2 variants. General study points: Vaccine and placebo recipients had comparable breadth of non-spike TCRs.

Measured with immunoSEQ multiplex PCR; TCRdb has only the in-frame clones, and not every one. The sample carries about 180,000 clones, approximately 88% recorded once. As regards this clone: What it recognizes is unknown.

This CDR3 has 15 amino acids. The ends were cut back, 3 bases at V and 3 bases at J, with 11 bases in the middle. Germline CDR1 is SGHAT and CDR2 is FQNNGV. The sequence came from a human donor who had recovered from COVID-19. This specimen consisted of peripheral blood, obtained after recovery from COVID-19. The rearrangement links TRBV11-2 to TRBJ2-2; perhaps TRBD1 as D (6 bases). The CDR3 here is CASSFPDSHTGELFF. The CDR3 DNA sequence: TGTGCCAGCAGCTTCCCGGACAGTCACACCGGGGAGCTGTTTTTT.